This T cell receptor (beta chain) emerged from a study of blood T cell repertoires in COVID-19. Germline-derived CDR1 and CDR2 are SGHDT and YYEEEE. This CDR3 contains 15 residues. V was trimmed by 4 bases and J by 1 base, leaving 12 bases between them. Clones were sequenced by immunoSEQ multiplex PCR, and TCRdb holds only the in-frame ones, with some missing. The data hold about 58,000 clones, with 88% observed a single time. The sample taken for sequencing was peripheral blood. The chain couples TRBV5-6 to TRBJ2-4; D is uncertain. This clonotype originated in a woman in her seventies with active COVID-19. The DNA of the CDR3 is TGTGCCAGCAGCCTGTCAATGCGGGCCAAAAACATTCAGTACTTC. Its translation is CASSLSMRAKNIQYF.